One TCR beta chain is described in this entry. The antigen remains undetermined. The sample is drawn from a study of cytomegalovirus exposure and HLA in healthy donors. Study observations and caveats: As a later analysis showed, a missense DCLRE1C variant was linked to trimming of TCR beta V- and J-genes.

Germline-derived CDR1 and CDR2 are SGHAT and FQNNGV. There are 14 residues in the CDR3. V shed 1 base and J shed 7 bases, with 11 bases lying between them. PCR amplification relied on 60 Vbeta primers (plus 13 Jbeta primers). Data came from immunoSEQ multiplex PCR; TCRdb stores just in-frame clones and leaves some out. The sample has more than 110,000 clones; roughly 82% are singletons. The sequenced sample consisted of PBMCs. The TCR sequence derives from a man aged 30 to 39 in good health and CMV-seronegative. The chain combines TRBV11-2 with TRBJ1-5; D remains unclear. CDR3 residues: CASSLGGSEQPQHF. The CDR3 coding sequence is TGTGCCAGCAGCTTAGGCGGATCTGAGCAGCCCCAGCATTTT.